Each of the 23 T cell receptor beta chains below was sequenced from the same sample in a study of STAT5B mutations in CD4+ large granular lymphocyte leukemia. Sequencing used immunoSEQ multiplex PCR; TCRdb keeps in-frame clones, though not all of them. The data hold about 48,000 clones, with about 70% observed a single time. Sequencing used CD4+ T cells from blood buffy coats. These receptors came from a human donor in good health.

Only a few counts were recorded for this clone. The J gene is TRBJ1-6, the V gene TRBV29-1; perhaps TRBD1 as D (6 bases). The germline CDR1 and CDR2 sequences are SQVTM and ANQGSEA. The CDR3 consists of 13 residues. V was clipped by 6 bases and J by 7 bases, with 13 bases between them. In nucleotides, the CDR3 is TGCAGCGTCCAGACAGGTCTAAATTCACCCCTCCACTTT. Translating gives CSVQTGLNSPLHF.

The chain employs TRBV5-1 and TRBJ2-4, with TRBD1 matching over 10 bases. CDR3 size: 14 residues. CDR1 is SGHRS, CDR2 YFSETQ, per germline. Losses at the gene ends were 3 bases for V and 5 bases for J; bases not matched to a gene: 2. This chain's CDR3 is CASSSGQGENIQYF. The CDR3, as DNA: TGCGCCAGCAGCTCCGGACAGGGGGAAAACATTCAGTACTTC.

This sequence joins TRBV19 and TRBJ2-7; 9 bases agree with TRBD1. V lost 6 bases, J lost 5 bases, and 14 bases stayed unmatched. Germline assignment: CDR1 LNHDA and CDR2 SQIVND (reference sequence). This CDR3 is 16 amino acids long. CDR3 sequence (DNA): TGTGCCAGTAGCATTAGGGGGGACAGGGCCTGGGACGAGCAGTACTTC. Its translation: CASSIRGDRAWDEQYF.

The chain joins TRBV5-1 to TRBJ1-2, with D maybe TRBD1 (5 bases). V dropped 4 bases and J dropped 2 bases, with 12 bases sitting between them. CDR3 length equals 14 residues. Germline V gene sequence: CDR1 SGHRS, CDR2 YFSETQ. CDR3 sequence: CASSPDGANYGYTF. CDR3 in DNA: TGCGCCAGCAGCCCCGACGGGGCCAACTATGGCTACACCTTC.

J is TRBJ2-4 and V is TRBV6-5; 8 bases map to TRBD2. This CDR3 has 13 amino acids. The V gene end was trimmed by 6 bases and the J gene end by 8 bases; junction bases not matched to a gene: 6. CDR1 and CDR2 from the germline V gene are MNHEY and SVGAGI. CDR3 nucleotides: TGTGCCAGCAGCCGGGGGGGGCGAGACATTCAGTACTTC. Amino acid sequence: CASSRGGRDIQYF.

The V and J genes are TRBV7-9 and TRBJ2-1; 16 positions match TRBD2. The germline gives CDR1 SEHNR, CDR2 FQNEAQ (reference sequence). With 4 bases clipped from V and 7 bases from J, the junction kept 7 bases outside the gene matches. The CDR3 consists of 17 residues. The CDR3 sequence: CASSSGTSGGAINEQFF. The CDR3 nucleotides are TGTGCCAGCAGCTCAGGGACTAGCGGGGGGGCTATAAATGAGCAGTTCTTC.

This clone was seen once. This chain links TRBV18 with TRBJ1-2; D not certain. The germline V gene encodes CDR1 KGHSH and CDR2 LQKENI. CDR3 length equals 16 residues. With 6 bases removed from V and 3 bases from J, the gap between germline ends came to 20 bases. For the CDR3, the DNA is TGTGCCAGCTCCCCCACTCCCCCGGCCGGGGACTATGGCTACACCTTC. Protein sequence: CASSPTPPAGDYGYTF. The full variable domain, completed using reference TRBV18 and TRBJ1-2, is NAGVMQNPRHLVRRRGQEARLRCSPMKGHSHVYWYRQLPEEGLKFMVYLQKENIIDESGMPKERFSAEFPKEGPSILRIQQVVRGDSAAYFCASSPTPPAGDYGYTFGSGTRLTVV.

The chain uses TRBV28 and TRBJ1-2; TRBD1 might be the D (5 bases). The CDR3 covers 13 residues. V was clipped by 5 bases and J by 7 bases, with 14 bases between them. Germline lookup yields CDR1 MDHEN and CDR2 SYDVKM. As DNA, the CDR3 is TGTGCCAGCAGTCCCCCGGGACCCGCTGGCTACACCTTC. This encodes CASSPPGPAGYTF.

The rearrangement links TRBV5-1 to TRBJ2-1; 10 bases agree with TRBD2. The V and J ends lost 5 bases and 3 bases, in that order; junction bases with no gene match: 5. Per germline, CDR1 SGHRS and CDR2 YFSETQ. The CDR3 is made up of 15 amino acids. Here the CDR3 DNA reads TGCGCCAGCAGTACCGGGACTAGCGACTACAATGAGCAGTTCTTC. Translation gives CASSTGTSDYNEQFF.

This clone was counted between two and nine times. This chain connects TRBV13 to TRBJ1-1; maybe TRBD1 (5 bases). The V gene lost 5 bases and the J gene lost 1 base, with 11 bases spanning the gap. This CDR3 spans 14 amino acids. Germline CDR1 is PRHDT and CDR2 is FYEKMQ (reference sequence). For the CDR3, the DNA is TGTGCCAGCAGCCCCCGCACAGGGAACACTGAAGCTTTCTTT. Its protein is CASSPRTGNTEAFF.

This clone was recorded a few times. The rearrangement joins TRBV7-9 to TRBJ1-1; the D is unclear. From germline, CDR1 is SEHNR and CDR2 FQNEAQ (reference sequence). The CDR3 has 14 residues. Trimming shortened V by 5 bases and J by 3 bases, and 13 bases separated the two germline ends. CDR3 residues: CASSPDLRDTEAFF. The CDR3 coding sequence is TGTGCCAGCAGCCCTGACCTAAGGGACACTGAAGCTTTCTTT.

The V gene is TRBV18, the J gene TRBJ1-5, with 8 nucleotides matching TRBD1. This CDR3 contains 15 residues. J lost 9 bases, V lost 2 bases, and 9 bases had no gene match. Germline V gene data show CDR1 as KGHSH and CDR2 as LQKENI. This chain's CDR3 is CASSPMGTGLGPQHF. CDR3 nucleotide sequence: TGTGCCAGCTCACCAATGGGGACAGGCTTGGGGCCCCAGCATTTT. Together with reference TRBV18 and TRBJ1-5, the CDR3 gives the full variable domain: NAGVMQNPRHLVRRRGQEARLRCSPMKGHSHVYWYRQLPEEGLKFMVYLQKENIIDESGMPKERFSAEFPKEGPSILRIQQVVRGDSAAYFCASSPMGTGLGPQHFGDGTRLSIL.

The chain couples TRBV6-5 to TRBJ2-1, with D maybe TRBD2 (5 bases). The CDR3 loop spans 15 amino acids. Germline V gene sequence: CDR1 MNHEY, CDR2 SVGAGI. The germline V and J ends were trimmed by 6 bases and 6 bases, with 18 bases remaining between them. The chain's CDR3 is CASREAGQDSNEQFF. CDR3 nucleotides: TGTGCCAGCAGGGAGGCGGGTCAAGACTCCAATGAGCAGTTCTTC.

In DNA form, the CDR3 reads TGTGCCAGCCGCCACCAGGGACTAGCGGGGGGGCGTTCCGAGACCCAGTACTTC. Encoded protein: CASRHQGLAGGRSETQYF. This chain uses TRBV21-1 with TRBJ2-5; TRBD2 is the table's D call and was not checked against the DNA. TRBV21-1 is labeled a pseudogene. CDR3 size: 18 residues.

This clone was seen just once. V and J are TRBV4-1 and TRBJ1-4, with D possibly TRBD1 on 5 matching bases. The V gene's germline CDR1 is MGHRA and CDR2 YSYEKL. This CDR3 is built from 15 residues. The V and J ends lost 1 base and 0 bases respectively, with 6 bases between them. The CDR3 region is CASSQGGTTNEKLFF. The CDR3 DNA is TGCGCCAGCAGCCAAGGGGGGACAACTAATGAAAAACTGTTTTTT.

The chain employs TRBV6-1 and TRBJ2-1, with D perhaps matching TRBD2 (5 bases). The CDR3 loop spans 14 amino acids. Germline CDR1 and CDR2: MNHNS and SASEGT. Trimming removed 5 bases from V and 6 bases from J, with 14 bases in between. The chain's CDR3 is CASSLNHEGNEQFF. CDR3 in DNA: TGTGCCAGCAGTTTAAATCACGAGGGCAATGAGCAGTTCTTC.

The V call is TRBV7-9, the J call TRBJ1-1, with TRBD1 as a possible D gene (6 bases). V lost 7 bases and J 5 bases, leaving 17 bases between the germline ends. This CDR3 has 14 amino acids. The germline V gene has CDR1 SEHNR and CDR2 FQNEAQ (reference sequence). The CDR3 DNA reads TGTGCCAGCAAAAAAGGGGGTCAGAGTACTGAAGCTTTCTTT. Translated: CASKKGGQSTEAFF.

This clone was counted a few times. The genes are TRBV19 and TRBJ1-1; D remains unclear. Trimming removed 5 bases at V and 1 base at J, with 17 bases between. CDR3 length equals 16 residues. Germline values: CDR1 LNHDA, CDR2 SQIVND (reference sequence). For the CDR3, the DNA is TGTGCCAGTAGTCAATTGGGCCCCCGGGGGAACACTGAAGCTTTCTTT. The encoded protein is CASSQLGPRGNTEAFF.

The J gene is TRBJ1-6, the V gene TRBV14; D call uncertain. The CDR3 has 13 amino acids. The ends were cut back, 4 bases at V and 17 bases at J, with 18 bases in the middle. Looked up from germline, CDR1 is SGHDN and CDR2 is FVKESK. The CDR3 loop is CASSPTWAAPVHF. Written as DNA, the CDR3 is TGTGCCAGCAGCCCAACCTGGGCGGCCCCCGTCCACTTT.

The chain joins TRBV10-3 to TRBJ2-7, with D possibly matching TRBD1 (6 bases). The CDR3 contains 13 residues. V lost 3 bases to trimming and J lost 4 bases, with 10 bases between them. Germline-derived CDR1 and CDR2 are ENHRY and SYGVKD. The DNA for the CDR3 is TGTGCCATCAGTGATCCGGACAGTTACGAGCAGTACGTC. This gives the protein CAISDPDSYEQYV.

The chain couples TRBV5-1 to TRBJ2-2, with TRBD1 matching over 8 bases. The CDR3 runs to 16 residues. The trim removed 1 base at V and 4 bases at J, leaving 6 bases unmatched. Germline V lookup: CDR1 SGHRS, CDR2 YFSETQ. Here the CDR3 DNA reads TGCGCCAGCAGCTTGATGTCAGGGGGCTTCACCGGGGAGCTGTTTTTT. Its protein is CASSLMSGGFTGELFF.

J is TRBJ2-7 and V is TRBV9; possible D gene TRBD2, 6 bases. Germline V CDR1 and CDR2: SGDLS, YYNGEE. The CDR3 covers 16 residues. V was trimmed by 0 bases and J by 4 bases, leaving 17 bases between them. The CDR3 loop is CASSVESSGGPYEQYF. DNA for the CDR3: TGTGCCAGCAGCGTAGAGAGTAGCGGAGGCCCGTACGAGCAGTACTTC.

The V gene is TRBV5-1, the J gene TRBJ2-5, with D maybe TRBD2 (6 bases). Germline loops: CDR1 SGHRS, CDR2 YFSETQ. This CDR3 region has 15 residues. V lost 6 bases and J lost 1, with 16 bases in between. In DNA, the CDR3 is TGCGCCAGCACCCAGGCCGGGACTCTCCAAGAGACCCAGTACTTC. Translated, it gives CASTQAGTLQETQYF.